These 20 T cell receptor beta chains were sequenced from one sample in a study of blood T cell repertoires in COVID-19. Produced via immunoSEQ multiplex PCR; TCRdb's table is partial and in-frame only. The sample has approximately 24,000 clones; about 89% are singletons. Sequencing was performed on peripheral blood. These receptors were collected from a woman in her 70s with active COVID-19.

The genes are TRBV6-5 and TRBJ2-5, with 8 bases lining up with TRBD1. The germline CDR1 and CDR2 sequences are MNHEY and SVGAGI. The CDR3 sequence is 13 residues long. Trimming at V came to 5 bases and at J to 2 bases, leaving 1 base not matched to a gene. The CDR3 nucleotides read TGTGCCAGCAGTCGGGACAGGCAAGAGACCCAGTACTTC. This codes for CASSRDRQETQYF.

By its share, this clone is medium-sized. V is TRBV5-4 and J is TRBJ1-4, with D possibly matching TRBD1 (6 bases). Germline values: CDR1 SGHNT, CDR2 YYREEE (reference sequence). Trimming stripped 4 bases from V and 5 bases from J, with 15 bases between. The CDR3 runs 15 residues. CDR3 coding DNA: TGTGCCAGCAGCATGAACAGGGCCCTAAATGAAAAACTGTTTTTT. It translates to CASSMNRALNEKLFF. Variable domain in full (rest from reference TRBV5-4 and TRBJ1-4): ETGVTQSPTHLIKTRGQQVTLRCSSQSGHNTVSWYQQALGQGPQFIFQYYREEENGRGNFPPRFSGLQFPNYSSELNVNALELDDSALYLCASSMNRALNEKLFFGSGTQLSVL.

The chain combines TRBV5-5 with TRBJ2-1; 8 bases align to TRBD2. CDR1 SGHKS and CDR2 YYEKEE come from the germline V gene (reference sequence). The CDR3 has 14 amino acids. Losses at the gene ends were 0 bases for V and 8 bases for J; bases not matched to a gene: 4. The CDR3 protein is CASSLGLAQYEQFF. The CDR3 DNA reads as TGTGCCAGCAGCTTGGGACTAGCGCAGTATGAGCAGTTCTTC. The full variable domain, in which reference TRBV5-5 and TRBJ2-1 provide the parts outside the CDR3, is DAGVTQSPTHLIKTRGQQVTLRCSPISGHKSVSWYQQVLGQGPQFIFQYYEKEERGRGNFPDRFSARQFPNYSSELNVNALLLGDSALYLCASSLGLAQYEQFFGPGTRLTVL.

J is TRBJ2-1 and V is TRBV7-2, with unresolved D. There are 15 residues in the CDR3. Germline CDR1 reads SGHTA; CDR2 reads FQGNSA. The V and J ends lost 2 bases and 2 bases respectively, with 10 bases between them. DNA of the CDR3: TGTGCCAGCAGCTTAAGCGCCCCAACCTACAATGAGCAGTTCTTC. Its protein product is CASSLSAPTYNEQFF.

V usage is TRBV7-2 and J usage is TRBJ2-3; 15 bases align to TRBD2. CDR3 length: 16 residues. In germline, CDR1 is SGHTA, CDR2 FQGNSA. With V trimmed by 5 bases and J by 3 bases, 3 bases remained unmatched. For the CDR3, the DNA is TGTGCCAGCAGCGTCGGGACTAGCGGGGGGACAGATACGCAGTATTTT. Residues: CASSVGTSGGTDTQYF. Full variable domain (missing parts from reference TRBV7-2 and TRBJ2-3): GAGVSQSPSNKVTEKGKDVELRCDPISGHTALYWYRQSLGQGLEFLIYFQGNSAPDKSGLPSDRFSAERTGGSVSTLTIQRTQQEDSAVYLCASSVGTSGGTDTQYFGPGTRLTVL.

The chain carries TRBV19 and TRBJ1-5, with D possibly being TRBD1 (6 bases). Trimming left V 6 bases short and J 0 bases short, with 12 bases between. CDR1 and CDR2 (germline): LNHDA, SQIVND (reference sequence). This CDR3 comprises 15 residues. CDR3 sequence: CASSQTGDSNQPQHF. Here the CDR3 DNA reads TGTGCCAGTAGCCAGACAGGCGATAGCAATCAGCCCCAGCATTTT.

This sequence joins TRBV5-8 and TRBJ1-2; 9 bases agree with TRBD1. Trimming removed 4 bases from V and 8 bases from J; junction bases left unmatched: 12. Looked up from germline, CDR1 is SGHTS and CDR2 is YDEGEE. This CDR3 region has 15 residues. This CDR3 reads CASSPLTGGAGGYTF. As DNA, the CDR3 is TGTGCCAGCAGCCCTTTAACAGGGGGCGCAGGGGGCTACACCTTC.

CDR3 nucleotides: TGTGCCAGCAGCTTGACTAGCGGGGGTTCCTACGAGCAGTACTTC. Its protein is CASSLTSGGSYEQYF. The rearrangement uses TRBV28 and TRBJ2-7; TRBD2 matches 12 bases. The germline V gene has CDR1 MDHEN and CDR2 SYDVKM. The CDR3 extends over 15 amino acids. The junction had 4 bases not matched to a gene; V was cut back by 6 bases and J by 1 base.

This chain links TRBV5-1 with TRBJ2-5; D might be TRBD1 (6 bases). Germline lookup yields CDR1 SGHRS and CDR2 YFSETQ. The CDR3 loop spans 14 amino acids. V dropped 4 bases and J dropped 2 bases, with 12 bases sitting between them. CDR3 coding DNA: TGCGCCAGCAGCCTCGGGACACCGCAAGAGACCCAGTACTTC. Encoded protein: CASSLGTPQETQYF.

The chain is built from TRBV3-1 (or the pseudogene TRBV3-2) and TRBJ2-7; 7 bases line up with TRBD2. The germline V gene encodes CDR1 LGHDT and CDR2 YNNKEL (reference sequence). V was pared by 3 bases and J by 6 bases, with 8 bases of the junction left unmatched. CDR3 length: 14 residues. CDR3 loop: CASSQRIAGSEQYF. The CDR3 DNA sequence: TGTGCCAGCAGCCAGAGGATAGCGGGTTCCGAGCAGTACTTC.

The V and J genes are TRBV7-3 and TRBJ2-7, with TRBD2 matching 8 bases. Germline V gives CDR1 SGHTA, CDR2 FQGTGA. Trimming took 5 bases from V and 2 from J; bases not matched to a gene: 14. This CDR3 has 17 amino acids. The CDR3 spells CASSPGGGGGNPYEQYF. The CDR3 DNA follows: TGTGCCAGCAGCCCCGGGGGGGGTGGGGGCAATCCCTACGAGCAGTACTTC.

The V gene is TRBV5-1, the J gene TRBJ2-7; no clear D. Germline CDR1 reads SGHRS; CDR2 reads YFSETQ. Trimming left V 4 bases short and J 6 bases short, with 20 bases between. The CDR3 sequence is 15 residues long. CDR3 sequence reads: CASSAGGPPLPEQYF. CDR3 sequence (DNA): TGCGCCAGCAGCGCCGGTGGTCCTCCGCTGCCCGAGCAGTACTTC.

This clone has a handful of counts. The chain combines TRBV6-6 with TRBJ2-7, with TRBD2 matching over 15 bases. The CDR3 loop spans 18 amino acids. Germline V gene sequence: CDR1 MNHNY, CDR2 SVGAGI (reference sequence). V lost 5 bases, J lost 0 bases, and 8 bases stayed unmatched. CDR3 in amino acids: CASSPGLAGGGSSYEQYF. CDR3 bases: TGTGCCAGCAGTCCCGGACTAGCGGGGGGGGGAAGCTCCTACGAGCAGTACTTC.

This chain uses TRBV29-1 with TRBJ1-1, with a tentative D call TRBD1 (5 bases). The ends were cut back, 5 bases at V and 4 bases at J, with 14 bases in the middle. The CDR3 sequence is 13 residues long. Germline loops: CDR1 SQVTM, CDR2 ANQGSEA. The CDR3, as DNA: TGCAGCGTTCTACGAACAGGAGTCACTGAAGCTTTCTTT. Amino acid sequence: CSVLRTGVTEAFF.

V gene TRBV7-2 combines with J gene TRBJ2-2; 8 bases line up with TRBD2. This CDR3 region has 15 residues. CDR1 SGHTA and CDR2 FQGNSA come from the germline V gene. With V trimmed by 5 bases and J by 7 bases, 9 bases remained unmatched. The CDR3 region has the DNA TGTGCCAGCAGCCCACGGACTAGCTTCGTCGGGGAGCTGTTTTTT. Protein product: CASSPRTSFVGELFF.

This chain joins TRBV2 and TRBJ2-7; possible D gene TRBD2, 7 bases. Germline values: CDR1 SNHLY, CDR2 FYNNEI. This CDR3 has 14 residues. V lost 7 bases, J lost 0 bases, and 13 bases lay in between. The CDR3 loop is CASKGGGSSYEQYF. CDR3 DNA: TGTGCCAGCAAAGGGGGGGGAAGCTCCTACGAGCAGTACTTC.

The chain is built from TRBV7-2 and TRBJ2-7; 10 bases are a match to TRBD2. Looked up from germline, CDR1 is SGHTA and CDR2 is FQGNSA. The junction had 7 bases not matched to a gene; V was cut back by 3 bases and J by 5 bases. This CDR3 spans 15 amino acids. The chain's CDR3 is CASSLVLAGADEQYF. CDR3 coding DNA: TGTGCCAGCAGCTTGGTTCTAGCGGGGGCGGACGAGCAGTACTTC.

The chain employs TRBV28 and TRBJ1-1, with 8 bases matching TRBD1. After removal of 8 bases from V and 1 base from J, the junction contained 9 bases not matched to a gene. Germline V gene sequence: CDR1 MDHEN, CDR2 SYDVKM. This CDR3 region has 15 residues. In nucleotides, the CDR3 is TGTGCCAGCTGGGGCCCCGGGACAGGGAACACTGAAGCTTTCTTT. It encodes CASWGPGTGNTEAFF.

This clone was detected only once. V and J are TRBV29-1 and TRBJ2-3; 8 positions agree with TRBD1. V lost 1 base, J lost 2 bases, and 2 bases stayed unmatched. CDR3 length equals 14 residues. Germline CDR1 reads SQVTM; CDR2 reads ANQGSEA. The CDR3 is CSVEGRGPTDTQYF. For the CDR3, the DNA is TGCAGCGTTGAAGGCAGGGGGCCCACAGATACGCAGTATTTT.

The rearrangement links TRBV11-3 to TRBJ2-2; 9 bases map to TRBD1. There are 16 residues in the CDR3. Germline lookup yields CDR1 SGHNT and CDR2 YENEEA. V dropped 1 base and J dropped 5; count of bases not matched to a gene: 5. CDR3 protein: CASSLGGTGRTGELFF. CDR3 bases: TGTGCCAGCAGCTTAGGGGGGACAGGGAGAACCGGGGAGCTGTTTTTT.